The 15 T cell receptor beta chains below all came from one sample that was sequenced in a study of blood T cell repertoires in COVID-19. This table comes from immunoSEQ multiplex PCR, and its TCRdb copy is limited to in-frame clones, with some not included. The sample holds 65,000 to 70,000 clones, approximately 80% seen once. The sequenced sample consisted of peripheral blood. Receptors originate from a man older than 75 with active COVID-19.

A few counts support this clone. DNA of the CDR3: TGTGCCAGCAGCCAGCTGACTAGTTCCGAGCAGTACTTC. The encoded protein is CASSQLTSSEQYF. The chain recombines TRBV3-1 (or the pseudogene TRBV3-2) with TRBJ2-7, with a possible D match to TRBD2 (6 bases). V shed 3 bases and J shed 6 bases, with 12 bases lying between them. CDR1 and CDR2 from the germline V gene are LGHDT and YNNKEL (reference sequence). The CDR3 has 13 amino acids.

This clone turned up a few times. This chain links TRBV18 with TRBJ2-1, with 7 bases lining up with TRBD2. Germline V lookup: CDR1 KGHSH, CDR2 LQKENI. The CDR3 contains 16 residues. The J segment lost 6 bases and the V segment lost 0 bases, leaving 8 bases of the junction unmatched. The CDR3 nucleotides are TGTGCCAGCTCACCACCGACTAGCCGGGGTTTCAATGAGCAGTTCTTC. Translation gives CASSPPTSRGFNEQFF.

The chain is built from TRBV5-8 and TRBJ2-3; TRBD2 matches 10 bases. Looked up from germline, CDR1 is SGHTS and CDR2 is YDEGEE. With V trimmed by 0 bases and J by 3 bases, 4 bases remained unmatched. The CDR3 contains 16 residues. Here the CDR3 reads CASSLGLAGETDTQYF. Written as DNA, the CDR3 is TGTGCCAGCAGCTTGGGGCTAGCGGGAGAGACAGATACGCAGTATTTT.

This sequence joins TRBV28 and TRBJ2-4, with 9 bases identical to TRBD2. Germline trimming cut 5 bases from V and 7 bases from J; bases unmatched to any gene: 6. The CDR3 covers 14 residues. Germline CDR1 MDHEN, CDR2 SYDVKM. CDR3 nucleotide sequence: TGTGCCAGCAGTGTTAGCGGGAGATCGAACATTCAGTACTTC. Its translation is CASSVSGRSNIQYF.

As DNA, the CDR3 is TGTGCCAGCAGTTTAGAAGCGGGAGGGCCCACCGGGGAGCTGTTTTTT. The encoded protein is CASSLEAGGPTGELFF. V gene TRBV27 combines with J gene TRBJ2-2; 10 positions match TRBD2. Germline loops: CDR1 MNHEY, CDR2 SMNVEV (reference sequence). The CDR3 loop spans 16 amino acids. J gave up 4 bases and V 2 bases, and 4 bases lay outside the gene matches.

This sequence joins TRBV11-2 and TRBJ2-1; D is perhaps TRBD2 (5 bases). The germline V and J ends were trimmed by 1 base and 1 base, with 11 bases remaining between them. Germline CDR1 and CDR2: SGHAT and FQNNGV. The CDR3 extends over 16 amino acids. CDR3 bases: TGTGCCAGCAGCTTAGTTCGGGGTCCGTCCTACAATGAGCAGTTCTTC. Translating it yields CASSLVRGPSYNEQFF.

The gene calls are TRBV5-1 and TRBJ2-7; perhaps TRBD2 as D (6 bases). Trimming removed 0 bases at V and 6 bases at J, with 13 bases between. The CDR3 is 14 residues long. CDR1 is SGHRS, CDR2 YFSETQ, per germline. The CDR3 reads CASSLEGRGTEQYF. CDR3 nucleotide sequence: TGCGCCAGCAGCTTGGAGGGACGGGGGACCGAGCAGTACTTC.

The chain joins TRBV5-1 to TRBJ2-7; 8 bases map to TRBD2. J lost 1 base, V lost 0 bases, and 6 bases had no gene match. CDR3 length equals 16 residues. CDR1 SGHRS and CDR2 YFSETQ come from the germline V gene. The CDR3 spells CASSLGRGGKSYEQYF. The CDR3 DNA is TGCGCCAGCAGCTTGGGCCGGGGGGGAAAATCCTACGAGCAGTACTTC. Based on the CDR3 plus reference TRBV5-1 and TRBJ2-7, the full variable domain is KAGVTQTPRYLIKTRGQQVTLSCSPISGHRSVSWYQQTPGQGLQFLFEYFSETQRNKGNFPGRFSGRQFSNSRSEMNVSTLELGDSALYLCASSLGRGGKSYEQYFGPGTRLTVT.

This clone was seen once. This chain's CDR3 is CASSLFPSGSYEQYF. As DNA, the CDR3 is TGTGCCAGCAGCTTGTTTCCTAGCGGATCCTACGAGCAGTACTTC. This chain links TRBV5-6 with TRBJ2-7; 7 nucleotides align to TRBD2. The CDR3 has 15 amino acids. Germline V CDR1 and CDR2: SGHDT, YYEEEE. Unmatched junction bases numbered 5, after V lost 1 base and J lost 1 base.

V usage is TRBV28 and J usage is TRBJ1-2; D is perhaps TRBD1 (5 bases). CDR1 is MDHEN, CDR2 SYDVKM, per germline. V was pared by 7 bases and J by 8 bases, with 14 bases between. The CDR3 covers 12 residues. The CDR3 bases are TGTGCCAGCACCGCCCAGGGTTGGGGCTACACCTTC. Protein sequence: CASTAQGWGYTF.

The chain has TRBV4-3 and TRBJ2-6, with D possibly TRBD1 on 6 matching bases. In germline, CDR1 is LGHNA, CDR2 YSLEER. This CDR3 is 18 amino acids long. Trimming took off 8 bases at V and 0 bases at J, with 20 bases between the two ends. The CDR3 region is CASSEAGTLDSGANVLTF. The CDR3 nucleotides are TGCGCCAGCTCCGAAGCCGGGACATTGGACTCTGGGGCCAACGTCCTGACTTTC.

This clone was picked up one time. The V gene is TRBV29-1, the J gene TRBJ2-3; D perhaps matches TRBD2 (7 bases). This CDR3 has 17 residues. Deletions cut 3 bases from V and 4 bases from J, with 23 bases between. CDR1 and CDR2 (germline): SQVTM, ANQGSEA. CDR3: CSVDRGGRASGSDTQYF. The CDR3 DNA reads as TGCAGCGTTGACAGGGGAGGGAGGGCTAGTGGGTCAGATACGCAGTATTTT.

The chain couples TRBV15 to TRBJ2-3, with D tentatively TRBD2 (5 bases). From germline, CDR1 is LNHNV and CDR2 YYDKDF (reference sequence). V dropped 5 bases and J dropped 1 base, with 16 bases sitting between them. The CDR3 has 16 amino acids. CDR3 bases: TGTGCCACCAGCGTTGGGGATCGGGGAGGCACAGATACGCAGTATTTT. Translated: CATSVGDRGGTDTQYF.

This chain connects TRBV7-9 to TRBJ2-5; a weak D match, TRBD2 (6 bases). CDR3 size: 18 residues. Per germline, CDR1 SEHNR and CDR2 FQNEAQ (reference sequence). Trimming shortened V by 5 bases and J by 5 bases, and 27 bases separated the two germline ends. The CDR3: CASSREAGGGNPKETQYF. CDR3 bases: TGTGCCAGCAGCCGAGAGGCTGGAGGAGGGAACCCCAAGGAGACCCAGTACTTC.

CDR3 residues: CASSHRQGETQYF. Written as DNA, the CDR3 is TGTGCCAGCAGTCACAGACAGGGCGAGACCCAGTACTTC. The rearrangement links TRBV6-5 to TRBJ2-5; 7 bases are shared with TRBD1. The CDR3 consists of 13 residues. With V trimmed by 5 bases and J by 5 bases, 5 bases remained unmatched. Germline V lookup: CDR1 MNHEY, CDR2 SVGAGI.